The 10 T cell receptor beta chains below were found in one sample sequenced in a study of spatial heterogeneity in lung cancer. Via MiXCR, TCRdb re-called the 5' RACE reads, giving one row per CDR3 protein. The table shows about 15,000 distinct CDR3 sequences, with 3.6% occurring only once. Regarding time point: sample taken at primary tumor resection. The sample here was normal lung tissue next to the tumor, taken at surgery. The receptors originated from a male donor with early-stage non-small cell lung cancer.

This clonotype was recorded at least ten times. A library made for alpha chains picked up this beta chain off target, so its size means little. The rearrangement uses TRBV29-1 and TRBJ2-3; D is unresolved. V lost 5 bases to trimming and J lost 6 bases, with 9 bases between them. Germline lookup yields CDR1 SQVTM and CDR2 ANQGSEA. This CDR3 comprises 11 residues. The DNA for the CDR3 is TGCAGCGTTTTGTGGGTGGATACGCAGTATTTT. It is translated as CSVLWVDTQYF.

This clonotype has ten or more counts. Being off target in a library aimed at alpha chains, this beta chain has a size of little meaning. The chain recombines TRBV12-3 or TRBV12-4 with TRBJ2-2; D possibly corresponds to TRBD1 (6 bases). V was pared by 7 bases and J by 6 bases, with 18 bases between. This CDR3 has 15 residues. In DNA form, the CDR3 reads TGTGCCAGCACCCTCTCCGGGCGGACAGCCGGGGAGCTGTTTTTT. Its protein is CASTLSGRTAGELFF.

This clonotype was seen at least ten times. The library was prepared for alpha chains; this beta chain is a stray read, so its frequency means little. The J gene is TRBJ1-1, the V gene TRBV30, with 7 bases lining up with TRBD1. Germline CDR1 reads GTSNPN; CDR2 reads SVGIG (reference sequence). The CDR3 has 15 residues. With 0 bases clipped from V and 3 bases from J, the junction kept 7 bases outside the gene matches. DNA for the CDR3: TGTGCCTGGAGTGTACTTGACAGGGTGGACACTGAAGCTTTCTTT. Encoded protein: CAWSVLDRVDTEAFF.

Ten or more counts support this clonotype. This beta chain came through as a stray read in a library set up for alpha chains, and its size says little. The chain couples TRBV6-1 to TRBJ1-1, with a tentative D call TRBD1 (5 bases). CDR1 and CDR2 (germline): MNHNS, SASEGT. CDR3 length: 17 residues. Trimming left V 0 bases short and J 6 bases short, with 20 bases between. The CDR3 region is CASSEARENRLWAEAFF. Here the CDR3 DNA reads TGTGCCAGCAGTGAAGCGAGAGAGAACAGGCTATGGGCTGAAGCTTTCTTT.

Points on this clonotype: The library was designed around alpha chains, so this beta chain is a stray read whose abundance carries little weight. The rearrangement links TRBV29-1 to TRBJ2-7; 7 bases are shared with TRBD2. The length of the CDR3 is 11 residues. The J segment lost 3 bases and the V segment lost 5 bases, leaving 1 base of the junction unmatched. Germline lookup yields CDR1 SQVTM and CDR2 ANQGSEA. This CDR3 is CSVREVYEQYF. The CDR3 DNA reads TGCAGCGTTCGGGAGGTCTACGAGCAGTACTTC.

This clonotype counts as medium-sized. The library was prepared for alpha chains; this beta chain is a stray read, so its frequency means little. The V and J genes are TRBV11-3 and TRBJ1-2, with D possibly being TRBD1 (6 bases). The CDR3 spans 15 residues. CDR1 and CDR2 from the germline V gene are SGHNT and YENEEA. Trimming left V 5 bases short and J 1 base short, with 14 bases between. Here the CDR3 reads CASSPGGGVNYGYTF. CDR3 coding DNA: TGTGCCAGCAGCCCTGGAGGGGGAGTTAACTATGGCTACACCTTC.

This clonotype was counted many times. This beta chain lies outside the target of a library built for alpha chains; its clone size means little. CDR3 DNA: TGTGCCAGCAGCGTAGTATCTAGCGGGAACCCCTACGAGCAGTACTTC. Translation gives CASSVVSSGNPYEQYF. The chain couples TRBV9 to TRBJ2-7, with 9 bases fitting TRBD2. The CDR3 contains 16 residues. In germline, CDR1 is SGDLS, CDR2 YYNGEE. V lost 0 bases, J lost 2 bases, and 6 bases stayed unmatched.

This clonotype was seen at least ten times. Since it is a stray read in a library aimed at alpha chains, this beta chain has a size that is not meaningful. The chain combines TRBV12-3 or TRBV12-4 with TRBJ1-2; D gene uncertain. The length of the CDR3 is 12 residues. The germline V and J ends were trimmed by 0 bases and 8 bases, with 7 bases remaining between them. The CDR3 DNA reads as TGTGCCAGCAGTTTAGCTGATAGCGGCTACACCTTC. Translating it yields CASSLADSGYTF.

This clonotype was seen a few times. This beta chain turned up in a library designed for alpha chains; as an off-target read, its abundance says little. This chain joins TRBV7-6 and TRBJ1-3; D not certain. The CDR3 spans 13 residues. The ends were cut back, 4 bases at V and 3 bases at J, with 7 bases in the middle. The V gene's germline CDR1 is SGHVS and CDR2 FNYEAQ. The CDR3 spells CASSSTDGNTIYF. The DNA for the CDR3 is TGTGCCAGCAGCTCAACTGATGGAAACACCATATATTTT.

Comments on this clonotype: With the library built for alpha chains, this beta chain is off target and its frequency is not meaningful. The chain recombines TRBV29-1 with TRBJ2-3; no reliable D call. This CDR3 is built from 15 residues. CDR1 is SQVTM and CDR2 is ANQGSEA in the germline V gene. The V gene lost 0 bases and the J gene lost 2 bases, with 12 bases spanning the gap. CDR3 nucleotides: TGCAGCGTTGAAGATCGGGCCAAAATCACAGATACGCAGTATTTT. It codes for CSVEDRAKITDTQYF.